Listed below are T cell receptor beta chains from one sample, sequenced in a study of shared clonotypes between healthy human individuals. Sequencing was performed with immunoSEQ multiplex PCR; in TCRdb, only in-frame clones are kept and a portion is missing. The sample consists of over a million clones, approximately 78% of them appearing once. The sequencing sample was made of memory CD4+ T cells from PBMCs. These receptors all come from a man between 18 and 35 years old in good health. Some clones in this sample may be carry-over from other donors' samples. Both conserved end residues are trimmed from each CDR3.

j_call v_call cdr3_aa
TRBJ1-4 TRBV15 ATSRQGQGWTNEKLF
TRBJ2-7 TRBV11-2 ASSPLGRPEQY
TRBJ1-5 TRBV2 ASRRGVLGNQPQH
TRBJ1-2 TRBV23-1 ASEVGQNYGYT
TRBJ1-5 TRBV9 ASSPSEEEWQPQH
TRBJ1-4 TRBV18 ASSPRAESTNEKLF
TRBJ1-6 TRBV30 AWEGDGYNSPLH
TRBJ1-2 TRBV5-1 ASSLVTADYGYT
TRBJ1-6 TRBV30 AWSSGRDDSPLH
TRBJ2-5 TRBV21-1 ASGGQGGETQY
TRBJ1-6 TRBV2 ASSEFQAVRNSPLH
TRBJ2-2 TRBV19 ASSTRLAANTGELF
TRBJ2-1 TRBV19 ASSLPGGPFNEQF
TRBJ2-2 TRBV29-1 SAGTVESGELF
TRBJ1-1 TRBV28 ASSGRERAGTEAF
TRBJ1-2 TRBV30 AWRTAGQGGNGYT
TRBJ2-3 TRBV18 ASSPGLAGDADTQY
TRBJ2-3 TRBV7-2 ASSVDPGGTDTQY
TRBJ1-4 TRBV4-2 ASSQVQGKEKLF
TRBJ1-3 TRBV30 AWSGLEGLGNTIY
TRBJ2-5 TRBV5-6 ASSRRGVGETQY
TRBJ2-3 TRBV5-8 ASSRRLAGGGTDTQY
TRBJ1-6 TRBV28 ASSLADRKLRNSPLH
TRBJ1-4 TRBV5-1 ASRYGETNEKLF
TRBJ2-3 TRBV19 ASRRVDSSTDTQY
TRBJ1-1 TRBV28 ATIRENTEAF
TRBJ2-3 TRBV6-6 ASSGPTSGTTDTQY
TRBJ2-2 TRBV11-3 ASSSSFRQGENTGELF
TRBJ1-2 TRBV7-2 ASSLRTAYGYT